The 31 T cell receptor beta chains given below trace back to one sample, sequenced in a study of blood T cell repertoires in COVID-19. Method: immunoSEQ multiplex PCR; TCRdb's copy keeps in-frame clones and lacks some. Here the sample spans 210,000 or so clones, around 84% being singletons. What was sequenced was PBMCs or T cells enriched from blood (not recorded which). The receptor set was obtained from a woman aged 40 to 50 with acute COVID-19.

The CDR3 reads CASSKGDSRHEQYF. As DNA, the CDR3 is TGTGCCAGTAGTAAAGGGGACTCCCGCCACGAGCAGTACTTC. This chain joins TRBV19 and TRBJ2-7, with D maybe TRBD2 (6 bases). CDR1 and CDR2 (germline): LNHDA, SQIVND (reference sequence). The CDR3 has 14 amino acids. V was pared by 4 bases and J by 5 bases, with 15 bases between.

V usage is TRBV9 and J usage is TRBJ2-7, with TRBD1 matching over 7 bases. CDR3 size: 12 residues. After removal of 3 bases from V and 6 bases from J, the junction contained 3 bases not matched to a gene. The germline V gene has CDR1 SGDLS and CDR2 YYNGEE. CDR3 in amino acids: CASSASGGEQYF. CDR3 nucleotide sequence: TGTGCCAGCAGCGCTTCAGGGGGCGAGCAGTACTTC.

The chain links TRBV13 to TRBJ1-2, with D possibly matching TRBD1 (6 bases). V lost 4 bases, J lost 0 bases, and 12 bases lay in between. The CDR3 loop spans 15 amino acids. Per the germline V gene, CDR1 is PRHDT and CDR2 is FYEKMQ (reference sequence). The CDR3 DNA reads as TGTGCCAGCAGCTCAGGACAGATTGCTAACTATGGCTACACCTTC. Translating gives CASSSGQIANYGYTF.

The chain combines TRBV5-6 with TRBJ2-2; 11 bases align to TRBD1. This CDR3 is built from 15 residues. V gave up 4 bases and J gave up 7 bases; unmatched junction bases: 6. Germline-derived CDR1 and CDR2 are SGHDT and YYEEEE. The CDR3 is CASSGRTGGFGELFF. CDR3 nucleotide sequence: TGTGCCAGCAGCGGCAGGACAGGGGGCTTCGGGGAGCTGTTTTTT.

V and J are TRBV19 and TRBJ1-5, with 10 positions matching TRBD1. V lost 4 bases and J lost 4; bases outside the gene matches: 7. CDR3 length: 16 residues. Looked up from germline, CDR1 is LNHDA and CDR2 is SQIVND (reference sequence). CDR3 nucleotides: TGTGCCAGTAGTACTACCGGGACAGGGGCGAATCAGCCCCAGCATTTT. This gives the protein CASSTTGTGANQPQHF.

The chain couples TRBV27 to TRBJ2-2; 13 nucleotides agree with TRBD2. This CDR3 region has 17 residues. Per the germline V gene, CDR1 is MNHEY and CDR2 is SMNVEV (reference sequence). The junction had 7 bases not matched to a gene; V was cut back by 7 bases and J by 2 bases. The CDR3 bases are TGTGCCAGCACGAAGGGACTAGCGGGGAGAAACACCGGGGAGCTGTTTTTT. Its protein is CASTKGLAGRNTGELFF.

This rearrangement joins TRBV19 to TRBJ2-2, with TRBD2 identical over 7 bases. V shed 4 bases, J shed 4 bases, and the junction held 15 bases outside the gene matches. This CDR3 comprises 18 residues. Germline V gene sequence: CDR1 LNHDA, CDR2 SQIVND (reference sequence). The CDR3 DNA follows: TGTGCCAGTAGTACGCGGACCCTAGCGGCAATGGGCACCGGGGAGCTGTTTTTT. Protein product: CASSTRTLAAMGTGELFF.

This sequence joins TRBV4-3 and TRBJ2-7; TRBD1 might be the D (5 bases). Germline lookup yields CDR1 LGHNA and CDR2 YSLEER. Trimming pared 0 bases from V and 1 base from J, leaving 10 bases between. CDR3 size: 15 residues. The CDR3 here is CASSQDLAGSYEQYF. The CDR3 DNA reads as TGCGCCAGCAGCCAAGATCTGGCAGGGTCCTACGAGCAGTACTTC.

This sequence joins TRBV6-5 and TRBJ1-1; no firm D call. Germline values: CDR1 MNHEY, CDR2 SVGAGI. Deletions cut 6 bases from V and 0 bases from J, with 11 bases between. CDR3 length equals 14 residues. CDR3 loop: CASRLEHMNTEAFF. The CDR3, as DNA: TGTGCCAGCAGGCTAGAGCACATGAACACTGAAGCTTTCTTT.

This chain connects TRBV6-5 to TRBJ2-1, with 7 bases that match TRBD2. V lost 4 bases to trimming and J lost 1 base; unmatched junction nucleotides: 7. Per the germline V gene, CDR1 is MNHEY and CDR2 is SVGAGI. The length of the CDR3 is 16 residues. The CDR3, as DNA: TGTGCCAGCAGTTCACTCCGTAGCGGGTCCTACAATGAGCAGTTCTTC. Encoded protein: CASSSLRSGSYNEQFF.

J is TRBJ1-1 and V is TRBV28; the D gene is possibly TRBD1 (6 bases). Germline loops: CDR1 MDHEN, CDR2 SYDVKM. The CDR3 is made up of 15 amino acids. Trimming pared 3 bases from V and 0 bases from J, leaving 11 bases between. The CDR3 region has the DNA TGTGCCAGCAGTTTGAGGGGACACTTGAACACTGAAGCTTTCTTT. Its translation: CASSLRGHLNTEAFF.

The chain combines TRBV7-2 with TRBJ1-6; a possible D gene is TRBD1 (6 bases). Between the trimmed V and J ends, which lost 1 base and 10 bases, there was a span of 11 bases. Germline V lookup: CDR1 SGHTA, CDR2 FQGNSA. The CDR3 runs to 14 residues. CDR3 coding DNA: TGTGCCAGCAGCTTAGACAGGGATTGGTCACCCCTCCACTTT. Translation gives CASSLDRDWSPLHF. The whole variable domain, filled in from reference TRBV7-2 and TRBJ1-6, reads GAGVSQSPSNKVTEKGKDVELRCDPISGHTALYWYRQSLGQGLEFLIYFQGNSAPDKSGLPSDRFSAERTGGSVSTLTIQRTQQEDSAVYLCASSLDRDWSPLHFGNGTRLTVT.

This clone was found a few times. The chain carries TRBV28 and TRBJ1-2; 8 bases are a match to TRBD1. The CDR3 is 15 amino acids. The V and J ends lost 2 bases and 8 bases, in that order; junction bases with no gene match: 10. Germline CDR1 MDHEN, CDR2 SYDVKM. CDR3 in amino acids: CASSLKDRAHLGYTF. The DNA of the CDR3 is TGTGCCAGCAGTTTAAAGGACAGGGCGCACTTGGGCTACACCTTC.

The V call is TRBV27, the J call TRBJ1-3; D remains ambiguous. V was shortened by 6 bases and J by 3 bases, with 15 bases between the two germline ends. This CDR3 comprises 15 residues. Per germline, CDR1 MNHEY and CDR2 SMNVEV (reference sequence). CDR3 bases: TGTGCCAGCAGAAACAGAGGGTTGGGTGGAAACACCATATATTTT. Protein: CASRNRGLGGNTIYF.

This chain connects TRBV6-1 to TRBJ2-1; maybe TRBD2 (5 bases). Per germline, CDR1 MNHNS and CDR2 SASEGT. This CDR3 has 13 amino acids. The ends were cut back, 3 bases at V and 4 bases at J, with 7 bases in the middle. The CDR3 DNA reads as TGTGCCAGCAGTGATGGGAGATACAATGAGCAGTTCTTC. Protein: CASSDGRYNEQFF.

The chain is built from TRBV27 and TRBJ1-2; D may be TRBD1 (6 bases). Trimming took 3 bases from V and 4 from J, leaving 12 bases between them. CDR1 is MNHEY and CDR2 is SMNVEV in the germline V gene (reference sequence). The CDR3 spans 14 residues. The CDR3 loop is CASSFDRRPYGYTF. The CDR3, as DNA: TGTGCCAGCAGTTTTGACAGGCGCCCCTATGGCTACACCTTC.

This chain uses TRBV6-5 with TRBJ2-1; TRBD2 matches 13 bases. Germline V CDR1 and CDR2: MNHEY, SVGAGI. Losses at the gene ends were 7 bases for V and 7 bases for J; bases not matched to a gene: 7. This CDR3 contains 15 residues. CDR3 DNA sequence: TGTGCCAGCACCACCTGGACTAGCGGGAGTAATGAGCAGTTCTTC. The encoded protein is CASTTWTSGSNEQFF.

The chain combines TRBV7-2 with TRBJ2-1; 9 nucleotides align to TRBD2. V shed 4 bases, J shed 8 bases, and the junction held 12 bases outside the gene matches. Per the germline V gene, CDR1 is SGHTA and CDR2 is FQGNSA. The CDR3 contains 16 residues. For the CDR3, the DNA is TGTGCCAGCAGCTCGGGTCCGAGCGGGGGGCCCGATGAGCAGTTCTTC. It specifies CASSSGPSGGPDEQFF.

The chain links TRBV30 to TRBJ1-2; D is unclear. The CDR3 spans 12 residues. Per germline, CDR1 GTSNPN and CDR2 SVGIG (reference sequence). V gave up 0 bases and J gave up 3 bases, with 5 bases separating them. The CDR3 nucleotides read TGTGCCTGGAGTGTGGGAGACTATGGCTACACCTTC. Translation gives CAWSVGDYGYTF.

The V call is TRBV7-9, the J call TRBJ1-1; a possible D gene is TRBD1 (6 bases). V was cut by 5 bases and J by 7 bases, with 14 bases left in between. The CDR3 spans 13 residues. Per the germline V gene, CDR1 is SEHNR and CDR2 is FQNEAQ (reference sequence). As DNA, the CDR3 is TGTGCCAGCAGCCCGACGACAGGACTTGAAGCTTTCTTT. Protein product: CASSPTTGLEAFF.

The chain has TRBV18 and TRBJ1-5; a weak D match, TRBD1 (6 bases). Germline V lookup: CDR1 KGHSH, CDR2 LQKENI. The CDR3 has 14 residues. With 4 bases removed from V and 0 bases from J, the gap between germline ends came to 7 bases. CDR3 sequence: CASSQQGSNQPQHF. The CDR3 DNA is TGTGCCAGCTCACAACAGGGTAGCAATCAGCCCCAGCATTTT.

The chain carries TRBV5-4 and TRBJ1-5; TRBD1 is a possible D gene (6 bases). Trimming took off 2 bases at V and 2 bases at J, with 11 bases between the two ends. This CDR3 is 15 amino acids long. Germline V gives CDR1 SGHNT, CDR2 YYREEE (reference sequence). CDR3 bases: TGTGCCAGCAGCTTTACAGGGAGAGGCAATCAGCCCCAGCATTTT. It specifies CASSFTGRGNQPQHF.

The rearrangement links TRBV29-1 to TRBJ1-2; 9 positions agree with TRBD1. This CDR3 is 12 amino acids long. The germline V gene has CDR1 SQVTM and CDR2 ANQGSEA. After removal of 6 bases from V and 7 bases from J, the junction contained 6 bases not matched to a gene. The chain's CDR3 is CSVTQGAGGYTF. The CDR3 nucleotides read TGCAGCGTAACACAGGGGGCAGGTGGCTACACCTTC.

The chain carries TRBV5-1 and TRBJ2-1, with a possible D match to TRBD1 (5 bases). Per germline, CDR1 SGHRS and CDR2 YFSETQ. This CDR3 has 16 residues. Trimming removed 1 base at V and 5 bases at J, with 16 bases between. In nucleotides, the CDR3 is TGCGCCAGCAGCTTGATCGCAGGGATGGGTAACAATGAGCAGTTCTTC. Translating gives CASSLIAGMGNNEQFF.

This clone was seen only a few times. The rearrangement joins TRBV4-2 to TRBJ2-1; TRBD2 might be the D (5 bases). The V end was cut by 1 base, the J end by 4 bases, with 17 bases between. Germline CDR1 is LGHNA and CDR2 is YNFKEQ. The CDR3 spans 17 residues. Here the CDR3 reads CASSQGVMRAPYNEQFF. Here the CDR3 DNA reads TGTGCCAGCAGCCAAGGGGTCATGCGGGCGCCGTACAATGAGCAGTTCTTC.

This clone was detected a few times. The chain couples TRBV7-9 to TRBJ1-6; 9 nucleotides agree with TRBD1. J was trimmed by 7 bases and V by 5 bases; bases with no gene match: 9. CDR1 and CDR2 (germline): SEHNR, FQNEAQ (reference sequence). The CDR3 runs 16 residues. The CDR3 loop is CASSALEGTGNSPLHF. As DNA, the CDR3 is TGTGCCAGCAGCGCCCTCGAGGGGACAGGGAATTCACCCCTCCACTTT.

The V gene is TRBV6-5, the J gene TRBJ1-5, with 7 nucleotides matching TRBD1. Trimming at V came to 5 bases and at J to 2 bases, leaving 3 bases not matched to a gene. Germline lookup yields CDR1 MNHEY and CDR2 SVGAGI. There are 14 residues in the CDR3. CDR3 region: CASSKQGRNQPQHF. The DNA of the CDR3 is TGTGCCAGCAGTAAACAGGGGCGCAATCAGCCCCAGCATTTT.

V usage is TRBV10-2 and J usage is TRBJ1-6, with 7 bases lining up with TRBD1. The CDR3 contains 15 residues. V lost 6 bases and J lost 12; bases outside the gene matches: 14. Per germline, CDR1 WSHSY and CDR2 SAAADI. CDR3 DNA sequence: TGCGCCAGCAGCCCCAACAGGGGAGAAACCCAACCCCTCCACTTT. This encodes CASSPNRGETQPLHF.

The DNA for the CDR3 is TGTGCCAGCAGTTTACTAGTCGGGAACATTCAGTACTTC. This gives the protein CASSLLVGNIQYF. The rearrangement uses TRBV2 and TRBJ2-4, with D possibly TRBD2 on 5 matching bases. V dropped 5 bases and J dropped 7 bases, with 12 bases sitting between them. This CDR3 is 13 amino acids long. The germline gives CDR1 SNHLY, CDR2 FYNNEI.

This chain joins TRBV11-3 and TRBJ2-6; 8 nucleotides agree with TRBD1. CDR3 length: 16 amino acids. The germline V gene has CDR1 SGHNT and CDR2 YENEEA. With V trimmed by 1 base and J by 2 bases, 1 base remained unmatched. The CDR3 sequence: CASSLAQGAGANVLTF. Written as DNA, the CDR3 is TGTGCCAGCAGCTTAGCACAGGGGGCTGGGGCCAACGTCCTGACTTTC.

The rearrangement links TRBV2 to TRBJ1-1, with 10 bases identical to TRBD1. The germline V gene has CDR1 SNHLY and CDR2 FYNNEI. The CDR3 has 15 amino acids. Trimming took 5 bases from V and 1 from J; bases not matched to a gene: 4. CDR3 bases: TGTGCCAGCAGTTCAGGGACAGGGGAGAACACTGAAGCTTTCTTT. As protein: CASSSGTGENTEAFF.